The T cell receptor (beta chain) under discussion was sequenced for a study of cytomegalovirus exposure and HLA in healthy donors. The PCR contained 60 Vbeta and 13 Jbeta primers. The data were produced by immunoSEQ multiplex PCR, yet TCRdb's version contains in-frame clones alone and is incomplete. The sample records about 140,000 clones, roughly 77% being singletons. V gave up 3 bases and J gave up 2 bases, with 8 bases separating them. In germline, CDR1 is ENHRY, CDR2 SYGVKD. This CDR3 comprises 13 residues. A few counts support this clone. Antigen unknown. General study results and limits: Prior analysis indicated that the majority of TCR beta V segments exhibited productivity approximately 87% or approximately 30% of the time.

As for the donors, each was a healthy bone marrow donor. The V gene is TRBV10-3, the J gene TRBJ2-7, with D possibly TRBD1 on 5 matching bases. This clonotype was obtained from a woman aged 25 to 45 in good health and CMV-seronegative. The sequencing input was PBMCs. CDR3 sequence (DNA): TGTGCCATCAGTGACCCGGACACCTACGAGCAGTACTTC. Translating gives CAISDPDTYEQYF.